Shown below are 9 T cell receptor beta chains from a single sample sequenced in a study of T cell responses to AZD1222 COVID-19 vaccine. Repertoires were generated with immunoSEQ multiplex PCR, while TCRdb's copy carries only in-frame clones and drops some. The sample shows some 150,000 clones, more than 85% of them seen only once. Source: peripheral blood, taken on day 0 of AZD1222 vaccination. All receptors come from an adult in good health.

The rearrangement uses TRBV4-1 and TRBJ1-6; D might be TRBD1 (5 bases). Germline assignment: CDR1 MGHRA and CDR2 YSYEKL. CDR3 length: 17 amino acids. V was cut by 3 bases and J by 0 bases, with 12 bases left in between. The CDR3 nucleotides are TGCGCCAGCAGCCAGAGACAGATAAGCTCCTATAATTCACCCCTCCACTTT. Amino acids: CASSQRQISSYNSPLHF.

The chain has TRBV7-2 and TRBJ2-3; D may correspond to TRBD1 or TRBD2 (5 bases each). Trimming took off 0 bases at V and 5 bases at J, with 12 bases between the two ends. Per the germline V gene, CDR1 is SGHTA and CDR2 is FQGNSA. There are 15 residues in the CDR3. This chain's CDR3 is CASSLATGAVDTQYF. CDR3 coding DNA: TGTGCCAGCAGCTTAGCCACCGGGGCGGTAGATACGCAGTATTTT. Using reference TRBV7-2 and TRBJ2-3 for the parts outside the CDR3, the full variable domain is GAGVSQSPSNKVTEKGKDVELRCDPISGHTALYWYRQSLGQGLEFLIYFQGNSAPDKSGLPSDRFSAERTGGSVSTLTIQRTQQEDSAVYLCASSLATGAVDTQYFGPGTRLTVL.

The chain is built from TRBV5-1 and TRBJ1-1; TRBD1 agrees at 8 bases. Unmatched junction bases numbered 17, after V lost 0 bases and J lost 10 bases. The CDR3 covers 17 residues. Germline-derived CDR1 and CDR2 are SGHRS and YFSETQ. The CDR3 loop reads CASSLGTGLFSPVGAFF. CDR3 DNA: TGCGCCAGCAGCTTGGGGACAGGGCTTTTTTCTCCGGTCGGAGCTTTCTTT.

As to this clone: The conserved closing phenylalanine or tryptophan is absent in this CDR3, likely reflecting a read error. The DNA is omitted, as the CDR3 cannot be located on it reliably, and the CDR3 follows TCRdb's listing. The CDR3 here is CASSEAGRGAGLIL. The chain combines TRBV6-1 with TRBJ1-2. Both ends counted, the CDR3 spans 14 residues. Germline loops: CDR1 MNHNS, CDR2 SASEGT.

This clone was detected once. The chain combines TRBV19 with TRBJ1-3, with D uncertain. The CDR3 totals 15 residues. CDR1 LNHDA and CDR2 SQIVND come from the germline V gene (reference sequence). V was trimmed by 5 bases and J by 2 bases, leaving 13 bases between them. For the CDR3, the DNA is TGTGCCAGTAGTGAATGGTCGGCTACTGGAAACACCATATATTTT. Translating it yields CASSEWSATGNTIYF.

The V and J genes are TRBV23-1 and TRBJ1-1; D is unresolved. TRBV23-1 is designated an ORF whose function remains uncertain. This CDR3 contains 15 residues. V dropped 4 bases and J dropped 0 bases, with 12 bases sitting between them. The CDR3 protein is CASSPRRRLNTEAFF. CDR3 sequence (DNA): TGCGCCAGCAGTCCTCGGCGCCGGTTGAACACTGAAGCTTTCTTT.

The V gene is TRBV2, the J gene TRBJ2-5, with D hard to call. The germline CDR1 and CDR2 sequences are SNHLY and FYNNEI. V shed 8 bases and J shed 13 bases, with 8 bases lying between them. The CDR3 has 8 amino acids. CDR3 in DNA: TGTGCCAGCCCTCCCTGGTACTTC. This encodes CASPPWYF.

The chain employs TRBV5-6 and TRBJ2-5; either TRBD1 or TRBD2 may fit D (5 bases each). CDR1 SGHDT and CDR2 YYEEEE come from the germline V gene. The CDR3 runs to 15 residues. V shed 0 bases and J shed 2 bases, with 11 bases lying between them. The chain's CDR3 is CASSLVWDEQETQYF. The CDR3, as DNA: TGTGCCAGCAGCTTGGTTTGGGACGAACAAGAGACCCAGTACTTC. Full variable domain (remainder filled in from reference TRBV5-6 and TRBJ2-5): DAGVTQSPTHLIKTRGQQVTLRCSPKSGHDTVSWYQQALGQGPQFIFQYYEEEERQRGNFPDRFSGHQFPNYSSELNVNALLLGDSALYLCASSLVWDEQETQYFGPGTRLLVL.

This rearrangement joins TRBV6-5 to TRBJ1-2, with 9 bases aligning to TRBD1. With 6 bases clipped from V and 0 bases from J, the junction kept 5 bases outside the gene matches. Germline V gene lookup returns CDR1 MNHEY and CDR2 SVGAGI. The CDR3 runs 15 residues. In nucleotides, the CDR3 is TGTGCCAGCAGCCCGGGACAGGGAGCTAACTATGGCTACACCTTC. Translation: CASSPGQGANYGYTF.